These 27 T cell receptor beta chains originate from one sample sequenced in a study of T cell repertoires in cytomegalovirus infection. Their target antigens are unknown. Each CDR3 protein gets one entry after TCRdb re-called the reads with MiXCR. The table lists about 740,000 distinct CDR3 sequences, approximately 33% of them singletons. The starting material was cultured PBMCs, obtained from culture after CMV antigen stimulation. These receptors came from a human donor in good health (CMV status not recorded). Some clones in this sample may be carry-over from other donors' samples.

This chain joins TRBV20-1 and TRBJ2-3, with unresolved D. The CDR3 covers 12 residues. Germline V gene lookup returns CDR1 DFQATT and CDR2 SNEGSKA (reference sequence). Trimming took off 6 bases at V and 1 base at J, with 8 bases between the two ends. This CDR3 is CSAPYGTDTQYF. The CDR3 DNA is TGCAGTGCCCCGTACGGCACAGATACGCAGTATTTT.

This clonotype appeared many times. The V call is TRBV7-2, the J call TRBJ2-7, with D uncertain. Between the trimmed V and J ends, which lost 2 bases and 4 bases, there was a span of 3 bases. Germline assignment: CDR1 SGHTA and CDR2 FQGNSA. The CDR3 runs to 11 residues. The CDR3 loop reads CASSLKYEQYF. In DNA, the CDR3 is TGTGCCAGCAGCTTAAAATACGAGCAGTACTTC. Complete variable domain (other parts from reference TRBV7-2 and TRBJ2-7): GAGVSQSPSNKVTEKGKDVELRCDPISGHTALYWYRQSLGQGLEFLIYFQGNSAPDKSGLPSDRFSAERTGGSVSTLTIQRTQQEDSAVYLCASSLKYEQYFGPGTRLTVT.

The gene calls are TRBV24-1 and TRBJ2-7; TRBD1 agrees at 7 bases. The J segment lost 0 bases and the V segment lost 1 base, leaving 29 bases of the junction unmatched. This CDR3 is built from 24 residues. Per germline, CDR1 KGHDR and CDR2 SFDVKD. This chain's CDR3 is CATSDFFDRLHRGLHHIGSYEQYF. DNA of the CDR3: TGTGCCACCAGTGATTTTTTTGATCGCTTACACAGGGGATTGCACCACATCGGCTCCTACGAGCAGTACTTC.

This clonotype occurred once. The chain carries TRBV15 and TRBJ1-5; D is uncertain. V lost 1 base and J lost 3, with 4 bases in between. Per the germline V gene, CDR1 is LNHNV and CDR2 is YYDKDF (reference sequence). The CDR3 spans 13 residues. The CDR3 sequence is CATSRGVNQPQHF. The DNA for the CDR3 is TGTGCCACCAGCAGAGGGGTCAATCAGCCCCAGCATTTT.

The chain couples TRBV12-3 or TRBV12-4 to TRBJ2-3, with D unresolved. The CDR3 totals 12 residues. V dropped 6 bases and J dropped 6 bases, with 10 bases sitting between them. The CDR3 here is CASSTRRDTQYF. Here the CDR3 DNA reads TGTGCCAGCAGCACCCGCCGGGATACGCAGTATTTT.

This clonotype has just a few counts. V gene TRBV6-2 or TRBV6-3 combines with J gene TRBJ2-3; D not resolved. The CDR3 length is 13 residues. Germline V gives CDR1 MNHEY, CDR2 SVGEGT. The V end lost 2 bases, the J end lost 4 bases, and 7 bases lay between the germline ends. The CDR3 DNA is TGTGCCAGCAGTTACCAAGTCCCAGATACGCAGTATTTT. This sequence encodes CASSYQVPDTQYF.

This chain joins TRBV20-1 and TRBJ2-1, with D perhaps TRBD1 (5 bases). Germline CDR1 and CDR2: DFQATT and SNEGSKA (reference sequence). The CDR3 runs 15 residues. V lost 1 base and J lost 0, with 10 bases in between. CDR3 sequence: CSARGGRSSYNEQFF. The CDR3 DNA is TGCAGTGCTAGAGGGGGCCGTAGCTCCTACAATGAGCAGTTCTTC.

Many counts were recorded for this clonotype. The chain carries TRBV7-2 and TRBJ1-2; D unclear. CDR1 and CDR2 from the germline V gene are SGHTA and FQGNSA. There are 14 residues in the CDR3. Trimming cost V 8 bases and J 5 bases, with 18 bases left between them. The CDR3, as DNA: TGTGCCAGCGGAACAGCTCTAGGCCTTTATGGCTACACCTTC. It specifies CASGTALGLYGYTF.

The chain uses TRBV12-3 or TRBV12-4 and TRBJ2-4; 9 bases align to TRBD2. The CDR3 totals 15 residues. The ends lost 2 bases at V and 8 bases at J; junction bases unmatched: 7. CDR3 region: CASSLIAGAPYIQYF. Written as DNA, the CDR3 is TGTGCCAGCAGTTTAATAGCGGGAGCCCCGTACATTCAGTACTTC.

This clonotype was counted between two and nine times. The chain has TRBV27 and TRBJ2-3, with TRBD1 matching over 9 bases. This CDR3 is built from 17 residues. CDR1 is MNHEY, CDR2 SMNVEV, per germline (reference sequence). J was trimmed by 0 bases and V by 3 bases; bases with no gene match: 7. This CDR3 reads CASSFGTGPPSTDTQYF. For the CDR3, the DNA is TGTGCCAGCAGTTTCGGGACAGGGCCACCTAGCACAGATACGCAGTATTTT.

This clonotype showed up many times. The CDR3 nucleotides are TGTGCCAGCAGCTTAGAACTAGCGGGAGTCTACGAGCAGTACTTC. Translation: CASSLELAGVYEQYF. This chain joins TRBV7-2 and TRBJ2-7; 11 nucleotides agree with TRBD2. The CDR3 is 15 amino acids. Per the germline V gene, CDR1 is SGHTA and CDR2 is FQGNSA. V shed 1 base, J shed 3 bases, and the junction held 2 bases outside the gene matches.

The chain carries TRBV19 and TRBJ2-1; D possibly corresponds to TRBD2 (6 bases). CDR3 length: 15 residues. The V gene lost 1 base and the J gene lost 2 bases, with 9 bases spanning the gap. The V gene's germline CDR1 is LNHDA and CDR2 SQIVND (reference sequence). In DNA, the CDR3 is TGTGCCAGTAGTATAGGGACTACGGCCTACAATGAGCAGTTCTTC. Protein sequence: CASSIGTTAYNEQFF.

In this sample, this clonotype turned up a few times. The V call is TRBV15, the J call TRBJ2-2; 9 bases agree with TRBD1. The CDR3 runs 15 residues. The ends lost 6 bases at V and 8 bases at J; junction bases unmatched: 10. Germline-derived CDR1 and CDR2 are LNHNV and YYDKDF (reference sequence). The CDR3 protein is CATREGQGNAGELFF. The CDR3 DNA follows: TGTGCCACCAGGGAGGGACAGGGAAACGCAGGGGAGCTGTTTTTT. Using reference TRBV15 and TRBJ2-2 for the parts outside the CDR3, the full variable domain is DAMVIQNPRYQVTQFGKPVTLSCSQTLNHNVMYWYQQKSSQAPKLLFHYYDKDFNNEADTPDNFQSRRPNTSFCFLDIRSPGLGDTAMYLCATREGQGNAGELFFGEGSRLTVL.

V gene TRBV14 combines with J gene TRBJ2-3; a weak D match, TRBD2 (6 bases). The V end was cut by 3 bases, the J end by 4 bases, with 11 bases between. The CDR3 is made up of 14 amino acids. Per the germline V gene, CDR1 is SGHDN and CDR2 is FVKESK. CDR3 sequence: CASSQGGPSDTQYF. As DNA, the CDR3 is TGTGCCAGCAGCCAGGGGGGACCTTCAGATACGCAGTATTTT.

The genes are TRBV7-8 and TRBJ1-6, with TRBD1 as a possible D gene (6 bases). The germline gives CDR1 SGHVS, CDR2 FQNEAQ. With 7 bases removed from V and 7 bases from J, the gap between germline ends came to 14 bases. The length of the CDR3 is 14 residues. This CDR3 reads CASKTGPLNSPLHF. CDR3 nucleotides: TGTGCCAGCAAGACAGGACCTTTAAATTCACCCCTCCACTTT.

The rearrangement joins TRBV18 to TRBJ2-5; tentative D call: TRBD2 (6 bases). Trimming cost V 0 bases and J 5 bases, with 10 bases left between them. This CDR3 is built from 14 residues. CDR1 is KGHSH, CDR2 LQKENI, per germline. Here the CDR3 DNA reads TGTGCCAGCTCACCACCCTCAGGAGGGGAGACCCAGTACTTC. This translates into CASSPPSGGETQYF. Full variable domain (missing parts from reference TRBV18 and TRBJ2-5): NAGVMQNPRHLVRRRGQEARLRCSPMKGHSHVYWYRQLPEEGLKFMVYLQKENIIDESGMPKERFSAEFPKEGPSILRIQQVVRGDSAAYFCASSPPSGGETQYFGPGTRLLVL.

Of note for this clonotype: The junction shows a germline mismatch at one end, possibly a read error. V gene TRBV6-1 combines with J gene TRBJ1-4; 7 nucleotides line up with TRBD1. CDR3 size: 18 residues. The germline gives CDR1 MNHNS, CDR2 SASEGT. CDR3: CASSESIGGAYANEKLFF. The CDR3 nucleotides are TGTGCCAGCAGTGAAAGTATAGGGGGCGCTTACGCTAATGAAAAACTGTTTTTC.

V gene TRBV19 combines with J gene TRBJ2-3, with D perhaps TRBD1 (6 bases). CDR3 length: 11 residues. Germline values: CDR1 LNHDA, CDR2 SQIVND (reference sequence). Trimming took 10 bases from V and 12 from J, leaving 17 bases between them. The CDR3 spells CATEGGTRQYF. The CDR3 DNA is TGTGCCACGGAAGGGGGTACGAGACAGTATTTT.

This clonotype was counted a few times. The chain couples TRBV7-2 to TRBJ2-5, with D perhaps assigned TRBD1 or TRBD2 (5 bases each). Per the germline V gene, CDR1 is SGHTA and CDR2 is FQGNSA. This CDR3 is 15 amino acids long. Trimming pared 2 bases from V and 1 base from J, leaving 11 bases between. As DNA, the CDR3 is TGTGCCAGCAGCTTAATTCCCGGGGCCCAAGAGACCCAGTACTTC. Amino acid sequence: CASSLIPGAQETQYF.

This clonotype occurred many times. The V and J genes are TRBV7-2 and TRBJ1-2, with D possibly being TRBD1 (5 bases). The CDR3 has 14 residues. Trimming took 5 bases from V and 4 from J, leaving 14 bases between them. From germline, CDR1 is SGHTA and CDR2 FQGNSA. CDR3 in amino acids: CASSRPGAFYGYTF. CDR3 nucleotide sequence: TGTGCCAGCAGCCGCCCTGGGGCGTTCTATGGCTACACCTTC.

CDR3 in DNA: TGTGCCAGCAGCGCGAGAGTGGGGCCCTATGGCTACACCTTC. Amino acid sequence: CASSARVGPYGYTF. The chain uses TRBV9 and TRBJ1-2; D perhaps matches TRBD1 (5 bases). The CDR3 sequence is 14 residues long. V was pared by 3 bases and J by 4 bases, with 13 bases between. Germline CDR1 reads SGDLS; CDR2 reads YYNGEE.

This clonotype was counted only a few times. The J gene is TRBJ2-7, the V gene TRBV10-3, with a weak D call TRBD2 (5 bases). V lost 0 bases, J lost 3 bases, and 24 bases lay in between. Germline V CDR1 and CDR2: ENHRY, SYGVKD. This CDR3 is 19 amino acids long. In DNA, the CDR3 is TGTGCCATCAGTGAGTCCGGGGTTACCGGTACCGCCCAACTCTACGAGCAGTACTTC. This sequence encodes CAISESGVTGTAQLYEQYF.

The genes are TRBV20-1 and TRBJ2-1, with 7 bases aligning to TRBD1. The CDR3 loop spans 14 amino acids. Unmatched junction bases numbered 10, after V lost 5 bases and J lost 6 bases. Germline CDR1 is DFQATT and CDR2 is SNEGSKA (reference sequence). The CDR3 DNA reads as TGCAGTGCTCCCGGGACAGTGATAGCCAATGAGCAGTTCTTC. Translated: CSAPGTVIANEQFF.

V is TRBV5-4 and J is TRBJ2-7; D possibly uses TRBD1 or TRBD2 (5 bases each). There are 15 residues in the CDR3. From germline, CDR1 is SGHNT and CDR2 YYREEE (reference sequence). V lost 2 bases to trimming and J lost 2 bases, with 14 bases between them. DNA for the CDR3: TGTGCCAGCAGCTTCGGCCGGGACGGAGCCTACGAGCAGTACTTC. Its translation is CASSFGRDGAYEQYF.

This clonotype has ten or more counts. The genes are TRBV7-8 and TRBJ2-7; 9 bases are shared with TRBD1. V shed 4 bases, J shed 3 bases, and the junction held 7 bases outside the gene matches. This CDR3 is 15 amino acids long. Germline V gene sequence: CDR1 SGHVS, CDR2 FQNEAQ. The CDR3 region has the DNA TGTGCCAGCAGCTCAGAGCGGGACAGGGACTACGAGCAGTACTTC. Translation: CASSSERDRDYEQYF.

This chain uses TRBV28 with TRBJ2-5; D perhaps matches TRBD2 (6 bases). The CDR3 contains 20 residues. Germline loops: CDR1 MDHEN, CDR2 SYDVKM. The ends were cut back, 3 bases at V and 4 bases at J, with 30 bases in the middle. The CDR3 reads CASSLPARGAGSGARETQYF. The CDR3 region has the DNA TGTGCCAGCAGTTTGCCGGCCCGCGGTGCCGGGAGTGGGGCGCGAGAGACCCAGTACTTC.

The V gene is TRBV19, the J gene TRBJ1-5, with TRBD1 identical over 7 bases. The CDR3 runs 14 residues. Germline trimming cut 4 bases from V and 6 bases from J; bases unmatched to any gene: 6. In germline, CDR1 is LNHDA, CDR2 SQIVND (reference sequence). CDR3 residues: CASSKQGFSQPQHF. The CDR3 DNA is TGTGCCAGTAGTAAACAGGGGTTCTCTCAGCCCCAGCATTTT.